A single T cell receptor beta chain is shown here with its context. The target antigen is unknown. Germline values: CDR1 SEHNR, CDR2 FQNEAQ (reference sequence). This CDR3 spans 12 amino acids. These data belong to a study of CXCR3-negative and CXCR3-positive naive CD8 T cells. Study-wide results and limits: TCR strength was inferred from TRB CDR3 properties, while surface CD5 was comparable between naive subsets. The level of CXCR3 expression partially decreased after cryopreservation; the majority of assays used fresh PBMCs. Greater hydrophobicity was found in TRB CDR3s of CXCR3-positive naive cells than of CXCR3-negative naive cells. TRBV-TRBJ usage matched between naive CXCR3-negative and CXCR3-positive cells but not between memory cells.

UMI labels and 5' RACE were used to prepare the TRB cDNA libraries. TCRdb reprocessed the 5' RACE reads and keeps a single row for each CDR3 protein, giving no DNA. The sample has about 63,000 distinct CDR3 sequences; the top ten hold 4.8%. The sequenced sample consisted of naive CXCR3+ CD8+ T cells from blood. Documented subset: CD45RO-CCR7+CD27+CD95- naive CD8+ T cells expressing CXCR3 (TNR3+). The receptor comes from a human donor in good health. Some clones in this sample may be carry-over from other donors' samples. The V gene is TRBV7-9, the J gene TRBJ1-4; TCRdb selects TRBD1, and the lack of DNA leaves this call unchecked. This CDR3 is CASSFGAEKLFF.